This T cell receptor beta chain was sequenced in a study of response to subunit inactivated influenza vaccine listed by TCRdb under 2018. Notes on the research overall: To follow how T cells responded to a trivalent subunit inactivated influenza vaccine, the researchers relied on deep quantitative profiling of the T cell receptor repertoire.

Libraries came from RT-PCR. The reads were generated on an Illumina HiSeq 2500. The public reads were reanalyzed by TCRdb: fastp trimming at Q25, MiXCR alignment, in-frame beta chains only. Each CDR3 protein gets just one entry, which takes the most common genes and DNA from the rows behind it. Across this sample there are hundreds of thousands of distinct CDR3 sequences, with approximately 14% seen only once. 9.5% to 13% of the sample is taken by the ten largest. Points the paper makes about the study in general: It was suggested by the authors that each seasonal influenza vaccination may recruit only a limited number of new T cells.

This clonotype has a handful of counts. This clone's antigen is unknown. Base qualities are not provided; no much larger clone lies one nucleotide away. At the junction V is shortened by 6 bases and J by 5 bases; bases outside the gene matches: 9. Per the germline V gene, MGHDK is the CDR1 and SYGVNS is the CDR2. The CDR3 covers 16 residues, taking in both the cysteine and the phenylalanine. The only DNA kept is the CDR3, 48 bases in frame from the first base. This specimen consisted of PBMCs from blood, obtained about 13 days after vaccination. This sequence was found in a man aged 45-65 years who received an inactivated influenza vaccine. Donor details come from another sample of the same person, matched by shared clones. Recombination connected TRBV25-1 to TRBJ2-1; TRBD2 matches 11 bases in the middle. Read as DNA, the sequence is TGTGCCAGCAGACAGGGAGGGACTAGCGGACACAATGAGCAGTTCTTC. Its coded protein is CASRQGGTSGHNEQFF.